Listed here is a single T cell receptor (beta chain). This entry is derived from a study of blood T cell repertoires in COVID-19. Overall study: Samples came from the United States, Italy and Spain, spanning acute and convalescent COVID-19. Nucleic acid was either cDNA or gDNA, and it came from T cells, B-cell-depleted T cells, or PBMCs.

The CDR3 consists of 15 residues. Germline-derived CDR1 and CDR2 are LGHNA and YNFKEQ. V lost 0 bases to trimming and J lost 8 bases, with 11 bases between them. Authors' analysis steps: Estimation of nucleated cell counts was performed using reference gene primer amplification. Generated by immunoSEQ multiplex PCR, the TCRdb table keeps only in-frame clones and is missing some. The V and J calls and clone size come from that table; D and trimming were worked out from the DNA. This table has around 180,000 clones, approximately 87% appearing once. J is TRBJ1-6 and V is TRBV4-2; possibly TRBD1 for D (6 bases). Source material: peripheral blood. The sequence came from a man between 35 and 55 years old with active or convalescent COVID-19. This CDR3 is CASSQDAGVDSPLHF. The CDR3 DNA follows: TGTGCCAGCAGCCAAGACGCAGGGGTCGATTCACCCCTCCACTTT.